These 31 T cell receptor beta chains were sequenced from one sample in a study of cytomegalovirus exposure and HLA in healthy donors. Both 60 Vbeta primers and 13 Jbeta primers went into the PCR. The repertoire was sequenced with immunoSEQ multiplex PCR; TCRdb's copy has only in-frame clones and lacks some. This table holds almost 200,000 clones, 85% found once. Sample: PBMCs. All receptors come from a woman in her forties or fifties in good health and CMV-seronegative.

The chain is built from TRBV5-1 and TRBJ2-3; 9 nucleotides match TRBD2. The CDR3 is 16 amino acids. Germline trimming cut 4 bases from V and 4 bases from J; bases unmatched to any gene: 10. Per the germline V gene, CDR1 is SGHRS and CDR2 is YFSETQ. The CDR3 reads CASSLPSGIGADTQYF. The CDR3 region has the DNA TGCGCCAGCAGCCTCCCTAGCGGGATAGGGGCAGATACGCAGTATTTT.

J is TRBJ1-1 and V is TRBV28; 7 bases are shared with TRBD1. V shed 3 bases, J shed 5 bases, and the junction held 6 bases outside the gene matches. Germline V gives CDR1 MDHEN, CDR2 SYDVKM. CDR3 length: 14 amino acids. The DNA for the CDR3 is TGTGCCAGCAGTTTCAACAGGGGTGGGACTGAAGCTTTCTTT. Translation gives CASSFNRGGTEAFF.

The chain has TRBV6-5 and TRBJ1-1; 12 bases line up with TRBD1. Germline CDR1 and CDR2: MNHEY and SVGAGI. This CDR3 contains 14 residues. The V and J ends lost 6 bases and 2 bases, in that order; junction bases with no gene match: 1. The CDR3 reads CASRGQGANTEAFF. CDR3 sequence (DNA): TGTGCCAGCAGGGGACAGGGGGCAAACACTGAAGCTTTCTTT.

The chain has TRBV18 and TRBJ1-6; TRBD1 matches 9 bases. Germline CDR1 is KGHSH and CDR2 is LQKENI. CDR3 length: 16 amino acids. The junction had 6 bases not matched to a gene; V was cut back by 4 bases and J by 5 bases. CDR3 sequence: CASSRRQGDNNSPLHF. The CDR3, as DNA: TGTGCCAGCTCACGCAGACAGGGGGATAATAATTCACCCCTCCACTTT.

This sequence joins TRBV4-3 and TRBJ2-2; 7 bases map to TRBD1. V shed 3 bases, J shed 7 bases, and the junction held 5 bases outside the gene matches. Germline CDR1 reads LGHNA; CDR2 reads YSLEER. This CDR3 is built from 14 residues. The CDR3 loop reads CASSHTGVIGELFF. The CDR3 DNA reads TGCGCCAGCAGCCATACAGGGGTGATCGGGGAGCTGTTTTTT.

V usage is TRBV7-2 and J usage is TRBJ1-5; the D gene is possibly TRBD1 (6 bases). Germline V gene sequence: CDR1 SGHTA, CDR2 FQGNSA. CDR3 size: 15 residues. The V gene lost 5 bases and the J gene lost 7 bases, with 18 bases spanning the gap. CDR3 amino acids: CASSLEAGARQPQHF. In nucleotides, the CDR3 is TGTGCCAGCAGCCTCGAGGCAGGGGCCCGGCAGCCCCAGCATTTT. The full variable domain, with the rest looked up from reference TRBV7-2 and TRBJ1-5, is GAGVSQSPSNKVTEKGKDVELRCDPISGHTALYWYRQSLGQGLEFLIYFQGNSAPDKSGLPSDRFSAERTGGSVSTLTIQRTQQEDSAVYLCASSLEAGARQPQHFGDGTRLSIL.

CDR3 in DNA: TGTGCCAGCAGACCCGCACGGGAGGCTTCCGAGCAGTACTTC. Its translation is CASRPAREASEQYF. The chain uses TRBV28 and TRBJ2-7, with 7 positions matching TRBD2. After removal of 6 bases from V and 6 bases from J, the junction contained 11 bases not matched to a gene. From germline, CDR1 is MDHEN and CDR2 SYDVKM. This CDR3 is built from 14 residues.

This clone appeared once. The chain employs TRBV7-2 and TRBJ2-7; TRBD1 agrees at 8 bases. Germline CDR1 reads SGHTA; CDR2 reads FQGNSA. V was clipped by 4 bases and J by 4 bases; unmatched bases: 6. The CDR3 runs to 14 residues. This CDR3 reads CASSSNRGRYEQYF. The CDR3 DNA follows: TGTGCCAGCAGCTCCAACAGGGGGAGATACGAGCAGTACTTC.

CDR3 loop: CASSVAGGDNEQFF. CDR3 in DNA: TGTGCCAGCAGTGTAGCGGGAGGGGACAATGAGCAGTTCTTC. The chain employs TRBV2 and TRBJ2-1; TRBD2 matches 11 bases. Germline CDR1 SNHLY, CDR2 FYNNEI. The CDR3 covers 14 residues. With V trimmed by 4 bases and J by 5 bases, 1 base remained unmatched.

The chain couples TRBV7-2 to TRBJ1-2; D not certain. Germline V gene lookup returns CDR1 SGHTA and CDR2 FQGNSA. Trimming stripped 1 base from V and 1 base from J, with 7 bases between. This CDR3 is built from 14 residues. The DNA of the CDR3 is TGTGCCAGCAGCTTAGTGGGCGTTAACTATGGCTACACCTTC. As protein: CASSLVGVNYGYTF. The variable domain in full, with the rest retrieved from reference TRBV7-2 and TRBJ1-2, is GAGVSQSPSNKVTEKGKDVELRCDPISGHTALYWYRQSLGQGLEFLIYFQGNSAPDKSGLPSDRFSAERTGGSVSTLTIQRTQQEDSAVYLCASSLVGVNYGYTFGSGTRLTVV.

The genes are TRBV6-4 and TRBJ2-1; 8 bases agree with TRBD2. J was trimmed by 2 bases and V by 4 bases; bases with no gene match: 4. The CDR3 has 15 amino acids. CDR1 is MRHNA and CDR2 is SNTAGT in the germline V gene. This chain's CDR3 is CASSGAGATYNEQFF. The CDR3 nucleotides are TGTGCCAGCAGTGGAGCGGGAGCAACCTACAATGAGCAGTTCTTC.

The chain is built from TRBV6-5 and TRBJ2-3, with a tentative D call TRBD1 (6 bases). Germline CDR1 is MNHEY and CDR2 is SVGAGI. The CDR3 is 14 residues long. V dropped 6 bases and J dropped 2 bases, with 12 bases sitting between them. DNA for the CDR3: TGTGCCAGCAGAATGACAGGAGTCACAGATACGCAGTATTTT. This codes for CASRMTGVTDTQYF.

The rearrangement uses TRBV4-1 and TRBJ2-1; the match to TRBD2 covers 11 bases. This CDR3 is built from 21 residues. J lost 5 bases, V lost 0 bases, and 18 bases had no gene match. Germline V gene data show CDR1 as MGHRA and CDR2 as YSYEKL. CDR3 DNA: TGCGCCAGCAGCCAAGAGTTCGGACTAGCGGGCACATGGGGCACAGACAATGAGCAGTTCTTC. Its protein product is CASSQEFGLAGTWGTDNEQFF.

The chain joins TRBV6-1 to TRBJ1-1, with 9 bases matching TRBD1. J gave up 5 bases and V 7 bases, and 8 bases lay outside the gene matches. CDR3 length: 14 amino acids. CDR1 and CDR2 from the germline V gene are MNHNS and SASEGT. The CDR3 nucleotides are TGTGCCAGCATATTAAGGACAGGGGAGACTGAAGCTTTCTTT. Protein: CASILRTGETEAFF.

CDR3 bases: TGTGCCAGCAGTGAAGACACCGAAGAGACCCAGTACTTC. It codes for CASSEDTEETQYF. The chain is built from TRBV2 and TRBJ2-5; D uncertain. CDR1 is SNHLY and CDR2 is FYNNEI in the germline V gene. The CDR3 length is 13 residues. The V gene lost 1 base and the J gene lost 3 bases, with 6 bases spanning the gap.

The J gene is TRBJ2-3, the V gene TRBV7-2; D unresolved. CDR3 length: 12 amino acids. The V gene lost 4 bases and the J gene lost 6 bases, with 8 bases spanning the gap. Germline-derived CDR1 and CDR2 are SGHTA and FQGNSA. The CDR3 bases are TGTGCCAGCAGCTACTCTCGGGATACGCAGTATTTT. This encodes CASSYSRDTQYF.

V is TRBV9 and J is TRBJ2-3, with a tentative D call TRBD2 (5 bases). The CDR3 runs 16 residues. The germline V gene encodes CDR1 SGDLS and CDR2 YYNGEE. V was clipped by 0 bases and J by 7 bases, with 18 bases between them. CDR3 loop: CASSVEGAGPRNTQYF. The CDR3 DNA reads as TGTGCCAGCAGCGTAGAGGGCGCGGGTCCGAGGAATACGCAGTATTTT.

CDR3 in amino acids: CASSLANVAGTHNEQFF. The CDR3 coding sequence is TGTGCCAGCAGCTTGGCCAACGTAGCGGGTACCCACAATGAGCAGTTCTTC. The V and J genes are TRBV5-8 and TRBJ2-1, with 7 bases that match TRBD2. Germline values: CDR1 SGHTS, CDR2 YDEGEE. V was clipped by 0 bases and J by 5 bases; unmatched bases: 11. The CDR3 runs to 17 residues.

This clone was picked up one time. CDR3 residues: CASSYSAGRAYEQYF. The CDR3 region has the DNA TGTGCCAGCAGTTACTCGGCCGGGAGAGCCTACGAGCAGTACTTC. The rearrangement joins TRBV6-5 to TRBJ2-7; tentatively, D is TRBD2 (6 bases). This CDR3 is built from 15 residues. Per germline, CDR1 MNHEY and CDR2 SVGAGI. V was clipped by 0 bases and J by 2 bases, with 11 bases between them.

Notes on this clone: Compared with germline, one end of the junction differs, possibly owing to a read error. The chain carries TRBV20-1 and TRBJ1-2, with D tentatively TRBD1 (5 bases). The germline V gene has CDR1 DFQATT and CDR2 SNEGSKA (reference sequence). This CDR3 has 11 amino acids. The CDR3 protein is CSARDREGFVF. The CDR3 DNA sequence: TGCAGTGCTAGAGACAGGGAGGGTTTTGTCTTC.

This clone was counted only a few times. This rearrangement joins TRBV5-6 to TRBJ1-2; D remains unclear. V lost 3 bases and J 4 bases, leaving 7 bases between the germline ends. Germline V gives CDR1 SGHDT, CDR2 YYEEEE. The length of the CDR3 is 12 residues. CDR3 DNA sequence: TGTGCCAGCAGCTCCCGGGGCTATGGCTACACCTTC. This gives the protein CASSSRGYGYTF.

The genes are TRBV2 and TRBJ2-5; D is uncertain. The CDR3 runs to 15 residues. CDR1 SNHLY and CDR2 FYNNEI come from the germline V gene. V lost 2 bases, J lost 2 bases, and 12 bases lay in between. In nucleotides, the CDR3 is TGTGCCAGCAGTGAATGGCGAGACATACAAGAGACCCAGTACTTC. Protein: CASSEWRDIQETQYF.

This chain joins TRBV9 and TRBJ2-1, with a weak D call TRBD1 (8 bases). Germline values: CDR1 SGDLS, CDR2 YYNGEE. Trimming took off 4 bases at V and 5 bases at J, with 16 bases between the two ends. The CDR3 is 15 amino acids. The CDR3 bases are TGTGCCAGCAGCATGGACAGGGAGGGGCACAATGAGCAGTTCTTC. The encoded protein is CASSMDREGHNEQFF.

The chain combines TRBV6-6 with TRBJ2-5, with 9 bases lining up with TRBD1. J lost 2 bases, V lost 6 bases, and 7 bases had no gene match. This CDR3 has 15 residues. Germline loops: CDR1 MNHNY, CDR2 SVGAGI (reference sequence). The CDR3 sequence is CASRLTGTGQETQYF. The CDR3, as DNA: TGTGCCAGCAGATTGACAGGGACAGGGCAAGAGACCCAGTACTTC.

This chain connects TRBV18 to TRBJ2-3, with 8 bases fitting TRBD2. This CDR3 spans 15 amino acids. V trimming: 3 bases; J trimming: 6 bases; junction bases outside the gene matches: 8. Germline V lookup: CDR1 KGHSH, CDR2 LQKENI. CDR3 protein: CASSPRAGEWDTQYF. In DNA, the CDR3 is TGTGCCAGCTCACCGAGAGCGGGAGAGTGGGATACGCAGTATTTT.

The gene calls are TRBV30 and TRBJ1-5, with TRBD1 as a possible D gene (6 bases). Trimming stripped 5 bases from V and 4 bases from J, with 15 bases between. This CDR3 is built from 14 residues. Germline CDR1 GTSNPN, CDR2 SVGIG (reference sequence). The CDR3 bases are TGTGCCTGGGGTCTTGGGACAACGAATCAGCCCCAGCATTTT. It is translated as CAWGLGTTNQPQHF.

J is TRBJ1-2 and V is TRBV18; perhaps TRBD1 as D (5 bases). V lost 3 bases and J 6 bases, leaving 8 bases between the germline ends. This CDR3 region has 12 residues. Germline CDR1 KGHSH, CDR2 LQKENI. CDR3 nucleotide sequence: TGTGCCAGCTCACCGAAACAGGATGGCTACACCTTC. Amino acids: CASSPKQDGYTF.

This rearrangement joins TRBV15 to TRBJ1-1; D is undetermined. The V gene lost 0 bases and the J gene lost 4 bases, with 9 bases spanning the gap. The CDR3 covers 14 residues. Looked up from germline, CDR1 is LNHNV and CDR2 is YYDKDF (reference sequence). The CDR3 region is CATSRDAGGTEAFF. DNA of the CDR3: TGTGCCACCAGCAGAGATGCGGGAGGCACTGAAGCTTTCTTT.

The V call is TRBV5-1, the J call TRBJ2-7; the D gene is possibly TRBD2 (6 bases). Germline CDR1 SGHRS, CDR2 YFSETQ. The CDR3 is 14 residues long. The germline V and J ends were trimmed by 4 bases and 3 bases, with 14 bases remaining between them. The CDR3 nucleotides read TGCGCCAGCAGCCGGGCGGGGAGCCTCTACGAGCAGTACTTC. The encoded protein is CASSRAGSLYEQYF.

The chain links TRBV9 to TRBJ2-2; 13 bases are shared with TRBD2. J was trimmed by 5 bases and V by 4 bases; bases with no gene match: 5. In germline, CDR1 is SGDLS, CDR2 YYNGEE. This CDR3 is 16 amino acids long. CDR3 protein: CASSPPGLAGTGELFF. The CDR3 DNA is TGTGCCAGCAGCCCACCGGGACTAGCGGGGACCGGGGAGCTGTTTTTT.

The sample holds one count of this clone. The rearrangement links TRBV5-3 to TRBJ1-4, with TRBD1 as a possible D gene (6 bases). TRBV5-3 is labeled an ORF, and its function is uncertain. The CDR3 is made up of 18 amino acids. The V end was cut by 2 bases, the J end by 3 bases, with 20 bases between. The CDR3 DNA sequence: TGTGCCAGAAGCTTCCTGGGGGCCCCGCGAAGGGCTAATGAAAAACTGTTTTTT. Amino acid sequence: CARSFLGAPRRANEKLFF.